This is a list of T cell receptor beta chains from one sample in a study of blood T cell repertoires in COVID-19. Repertoires were generated with immunoSEQ multiplex PCR, while TCRdb's copy carries only in-frame clones and drops some. The sample shows almost 400,000 clones, 88% of them seen only once. Sequencing was done on a sample of PBMCs or T cells enriched from blood (not recorded which). Receptors originate from a woman younger than 45 with acute COVID-19. Both conserved end residues are part of each CDR3. A D gene is named only where the DNA matches it firmly. For some rows the clone size is stated as once, few or many, or as a class when expanded; others skip it.

J	V	D	size	DNA	CDR3
TRBJ1-2	TRBV5-6	TRBD1	NA	TGTGCCAGCAGCTCCTGGACAGGGCGGTCCAGTGGCTACACCTTC	CASSSWTGRSSGYTF
TRBJ1-6	TRBV27	NA	NA	TGTGCCAGCATCGCCGGGCGCCCAGGGCTCCTGACATCACCCCTCCACTTT	CASIAGRPGLLTSPLHF
TRBJ2-7	TRBV27	TRBD1	NA	TGTGCCAGCAGTTTAAGGACAGGGAGTCCCTACGAGCAGTACTTC	CASSLRTGSPYEQYF
TRBJ2-7	TRBV9	NA	NA	TGTGCCAGCAGCTCCGGGGCGGGGGCAGGGTCCTACGAGCAGTACTTC	CASSSGAGAGSYEQYF
TRBJ2-7	TRBV11-2	TRBD2	NA	TGTGCCAGCAGCTTAGACTCTGGGACTAGCGGACGACGACCATACGAGCAGTACTTC	CASSLDSGTSGRRPYEQYF
TRBJ2-3	TRBV2	TRBD2	NA	TGTGCCAGCAGCGACGGGCCTAGCGGGGGATCCTACCGCACAGATACGCAGTATTTT	CASSDGPSGGSYRTDTQYF
TRBJ1-1	TRBV28	NA	once	TGTGCCAGCAGTTTACAGGGCCGGACTGAAGCTTTCTTT	CASSLQGRTEAFF
TRBJ1-2	TRBV7-2	NA	NA	TGTGCCAGCAGCTTAGCGTGGAGCGGGGCGGCCGGCTATGGCTACACCTTC	CASSLAWSGAAGYGYTF
TRBJ2-1	TRBV15	TRBD1	NA	TGTGCCACCAGCAGAGGGACCGGCAGGGGGCAGGGGGAGCAGTTCTTC	CATSRGTGRGQGEQFF
TRBJ1-2	TRBV19	NA	NA	TGTGCCAGTAGAACCCGGGGGACTAAAGCTAACTATGGCTACACCTTC	CASRTRGTKANYGYTF
TRBJ2-1	TRBV4-2	NA	once	TGTGCCAGCAGCTACCCAGGCCTCAATGAGCAGTTCTTC	CASSYPGLNEQFF
TRBJ2-1	TRBV7-2	TRBD2	NA	TGTGCCAGCAGCTTAGTTGCGGGGGGGCGAGGAAATGAGCAGTTCTTC	CASSLVAGGRGNEQFF
TRBJ1-2	TRBV13	NA	NA	TGTGCCAGCAGCCCAGGGAGGCTCCTGGTCTCCGCCAACTATGGCTACACCTTC	CASSPGRLLVSANYGYTF
TRBJ1-2	TRBV7-3	NA	NA	TGTGCCAGCAGCTTAATTTGCCAGATTCTACTAAGCTATGGCTACACCTTC	CASSLICQILLSYGYTF
TRBJ1-5	TRBV15	TRBD1	NA	TGTGCCACCAGCAAATCAGGGGACAGGGTGTATCAGCCCCAGCATTTT	CATSKSGDRVYQPQHF
TRBJ2-3	TRBV27	TRBD2	NA	TGTGCCAGCAGTACCCAAGCGGGGGGCCCCACAGATACGCAGTATTTT	CASSTQAGGPTDTQYF
TRBJ1-1	TRBV5-5	TRBD1	NA	TGTGCCAGCAGCTTGGGGCCCCTCAACAGGGGGCGGAACACTGAAGCTTTCTTT	CASSLGPLNRGRNTEAFF
TRBJ2-3	TRBV19	NA	NA	TGTGCCAGTAAAGAGACAGGCGCTATATACACAGATACGCAGTATTTT	CASKETGAIYTDTQYF
TRBJ2-2	TRBV27	TRBD1	NA	TGTGCCACCCATTGGACAGGGGGCAACACCGGGGAGCTGTTTTTT	CATHWTGGNTGELFF
TRBJ1-3	TRBV4-1	TRBD1	NA	TGCGCCAGCAGCCAAGGACAGGGCACGGGAAACACCATATATTTT	CASSQGQGTGNTIYF
TRBJ1-5	TRBV30	NA	NA	TGTGCCTGGAGTAAACCTACAGGGCTCAATCAGCCCCAGCATTTT	CAWSKPTGLNQPQHF
TRBJ1-5	TRBV19	TRBD1	NA	TGTGCCAGTAGTAGGGACAGGGGGCATCAGCCCCAGCATTTT	CASSRDRGHQPQHF
TRBJ2-1	TRBV5-1	TRBD1	NA	TGCGCCAGCAGCTTGGCCCGTGAGGGGGCCTACTACAATGAGCAGTTCTTC	CASSLAREGAYYNEQFF
TRBJ1-1	TRBV3-1/TRBV3-2	TRBD1	once	TGTGCCAGCAGCGCTCAGCACGGACAGGTTGAAGCTTTCTTT	CASSAQHGQVEAFF
TRBJ1-4	TRBV7-8	NA	NA	TGTGCCAGCAGTTACAGGGAGGGGGCTAATGAAAAACTGTTTTTT	CASSYREGANEKLFF
TRBJ1-5	TRBV4-1	NA	few	TGCGCCAGCAGCCCGGGACACGGTGGTTATCAGCCCCAGCATTTT	CASSPGHGGYQPQHF
TRBJ1-1	TRBV6-2/TRBV6-3	TRBD1	NA	TGTGCCAGCAGTTACCAGGGGGGGAACACTGAAGCTTTCTTT	CASSYQGGNTEAFF
TRBJ1-1	TRBV2	NA	NA	TGTGCCAGCAGCGGGACATGGAACACTGAAGCTTTCTTT	CASSGTWNTEAFF
TRBJ2-2	TRBV19	NA	NA	TGTGCCAGTAGTAGGCGGGCTGACACCGGGGAGCTGTTTTTT	CASSRRADTGELFF
TRBJ1-2	TRBV11-2	TRBD1	NA	TGTGCCAGCAGCTCACGGACAGGGAAGGGTGGCTACACCTTC	CASSSRTGKGGYTF
TRBJ1-1	TRBV29-1	TRBD1	NA	TGCAGCGCTGGATCCGGGACAGGACCCACTATGAACACTGAAGCTTTCTTT	CSAGSGTGPTMNTEAFF
TRBJ2-7	TRBV6-5	NA	NA	TGTGCCAGCAGTACTAAGAGGAGCTCCTACGAGCAGTACTTC	CASSTKRSSYEQYF
TRBJ2-3	TRBV7-9	TRBD1	NA	TGTGCCAGCAGCCCGCGGGACAGGGGCACAGATACGCAGTATTTT	CASSPRDRGTDTQYF
TRBJ1-2	TRBV5-6	TRBD1	once	TGTGCCAGCAGGAGGGACAGGGGCCGGTATGGCTACACCTTC	CASRRDRGRYGYTF
TRBJ2-3	TRBV5-1	NA	few	TGCGCCAGCAGCTCTGGACAGCTAGGCACAGATACGCAGTATTTT	CASSSGQLGTDTQYF
TRBJ2-5	TRBV6-5	NA	NA	TGTGCCAGCAGTTCCGTGACTAGTTCAGAGACCCAGTACTTC	CASSSVTSSETQYF
TRBJ2-7	TRBV7-6	NA	NA	TGTGCCAGCAGCTTAGCCCGCCAGGGTGTCTACGAGCAGTACTTC	CASSLARQGVYEQYF
TRBJ1-3	TRBV2	TRBD1	NA	TGTGCCAGCGTCGGGACAGCTTCTGGAAACACCATATATTTT	CASVGTASGNTIYF
TRBJ2-7	TRBV15	NA	NA	TGTGCCACCAGCAGAGATTCGCAGGCCCCATCCTACGAGCAGTACTTC	CATSRDSQAPSYEQYF
TRBJ1-2	TRBV3-1/TRBV3-2	TRBD1	NA	TGTGCCAGCAGCCCTCATGGGGGTGGGGGGACAGTTGGGGGCTACACCTTC	CASSPHGGGGTVGGYTF
TRBJ1-3	TRBV19	TRBD1	NA	TGTGCCAGTAGCGAAACAGGGGGCTCTGGAAACACCATATATTTT	CASSETGGSGNTIYF
TRBJ2-3	TRBV12-5	NA	NA	TGTGCTAGTGGGGGCGACCTTAAACTAGCTGCTAGCACAGATACGCAGTATTTT	CASGGDLKLAASTDTQYF
TRBJ1-1	TRBV2	NA	few	TGTGCCAGCAGCGTACAGGGGAACACTGAAGCTTTCTTT	CASSVQGNTEAFF
TRBJ1-4	TRBV30	TRBD1	NA	TGTGCCTGGAGTGTCAGGGGACAGGGGGCACGCGAAAAACTGTTTTTT	CAWSVRGQGAREKLFF
TRBJ2-5	TRBV18	NA	NA	TGTGCCAGCTCACCAGCGAGCACGGAGACCCAGTACTTC	CASSPASTETQYF